This T cell receptor (beta chain) was identified in a study of identical twins. Study observations and caveats: Insertion counts were lower in abundant cord blood beta clonotypes, a trend that memory repertoires did not show. Some out-of-frame alpha sequences were shared by twins, and these showed excess low generation probability.

A word on this clonotype: Its antigen is unknown.

Each CDR3 protein is one row after TCRdb ran MiXCR on the 5' RACE reads. In the table there are hundreds of thousands of distinct CDR3 sequences, 9% to 15% of which are singletons. Healthy Caucasians, and only they, were the donors. Trimming took 5 bases from V and 0 from J, leaving 14 bases between them. From germline, CDR1 is SEHNR and CDR2 FQNEAQ (reference sequence). The CDR3 is made up of 16 amino acids. This sample also appeared in a second study, on yellow fever vaccine responses in identical twins.

The chain has TRBV7-9 and TRBJ2-1, with D hard to call. The TCR sequence derives from a woman younger than 30 in good health. The sample comprised CD8+ T cells sorted from blood. The CDR3 spells CASSTKEVSSYNEQFF. CDR3 sequence (DNA): TGTGCCAGCAGCACGAAAGAGGTCAGCTCCTACAATGAGCAGTTCTTC.